Listed here are 8 T cell receptor beta chains from one sample, sequenced in a study of T-cell reconstitution after alpha-beta-depleted transplantation in children. Construction of the TCRbeta library involved unique molecular identifiers. TCRdb reanalysed the PCR reads using MiXCR and keeps one entry per CDR3 protein. The top ten hold approximately 17% of the sample, which has tens of thousands of distinct CDR3 sequences, around 4.7% seen once. Material: PBMCs, mostly from graft donor cells, obtained 180 days after TCRalphabeta/CD19-depleted stem cell transplant. The receptors shown here come from a boy under two years old who had a stem cell transplant for acute myeloid leukemia, so the T cells may come from the graft donor.

This clonotype was counted ten times or more. The chain recombines TRBV4-1 with TRBJ1-5, with D hard to call. The CDR3 is 15 residues long. Trimming took off 4 bases at V and 1 base at J, with 11 bases between the two ends. Germline assignment: CDR1 MGHRA and CDR2 YSYEKL. The CDR3 loop is CASSRLAGSNQPQHF. As DNA, the CDR3 is TGCGCCAGCAGCCGGTTGGCGGGAAGCAATCAGCCCCAGCATTTT.

The sample holds many counts of this clonotype. The V gene is TRBV7-9, the J gene TRBJ1-4; a weak D match, TRBD1 (5 bases). The V gene lost 8 bases and the J gene lost 6 bases, with 13 bases spanning the gap. CDR3 length: 13 amino acids. CDR1 is SEHNR, CDR2 FQNEAQ, per germline (reference sequence). The CDR3, as DNA: TGTGCCAGCGGCCGACAGCTGGATGAAAAACTGTTTTTT. This codes for CASGRQLDEKLFF.

This clonotype was counted many times. This chain joins TRBV20-1 and TRBJ1-3; 9 nucleotides agree with TRBD1. Looked up from germline, CDR1 is DFQATT and CDR2 is SNEGSKA (reference sequence). Germline trimming cut 6 bases from V and 3 bases from J; bases unmatched to any gene: 6. The CDR3 spans 14 residues. The CDR3: CSAGDREIGNTIYF. CDR3 coding DNA: TGCAGTGCGGGGGACAGGGAGATTGGAAACACCATATATTTT.

This clonotype showed up many times. The V call is TRBV11-3, the J call TRBJ1-1, with D perhaps matching TRBD1 (5 bases). V was clipped by 8 bases and J by 0 bases, with 25 bases between them. Germline lookup yields CDR1 SGHNT and CDR2 YENEEA. The CDR3 spans 18 residues. CDR3 residues: CASSVKGPRSKMNTEAFF. The DNA for the CDR3 is TGTGCCAGCTCAGTTAAGGGACCTAGGTCAAAGATGAACACTGAAGCTTTCTTT.

This clonotype was detected ten times or more. The chain recombines TRBV6-5 with TRBJ2-3; D is possibly TRBD1 (5 bases). The CDR3 length is 13 residues. The germline V and J ends were trimmed by 2 bases and 7 bases, with 10 bases remaining between them. The germline V gene encodes CDR1 MNHEY and CDR2 SVGAGI. The DNA of the CDR3 is TGTGCCAGCAGTTACGAGGCAGGGAATACGCAGTATTTT. Protein product: CASSYEAGNTQYF.

This clonotype has just a few counts. The V and J genes are TRBV20-1 and TRBJ2-4, with 7 bases that match TRBD1. The germline gives CDR1 DFQATT, CDR2 SNEGSKA (reference sequence). The CDR3 runs 13 residues. Losses at the gene ends were 6 bases for V and 2 bases for J; bases not matched to a gene: 4. The CDR3 DNA reads TGCAGTGCGCCGACAGGGTCCAAAAACATTCAGTACTTC. Translation: CSAPTGSKNIQYF.

In its sample, this clonotype was seen many times. The rearrangement joins TRBV5-1 to TRBJ2-7, with D perhaps TRBD1 or TRBD2 (5 bases each). V dropped 4 bases and J dropped 4 bases, with 21 bases sitting between them. CDR3 length equals 16 residues. Germline lookup yields CDR1 SGHRS and CDR2 YFSETQ. CDR3 coding DNA: TGCGCCAGCAGCCCGAGGGGTGGGGCTGGACTTTACGAGCAGTACGTC. Amino acid sequence: CASSPRGGAGLYEQYV.

This clonotype was picked up many times. This chain connects TRBV6-5 to TRBJ2-7; D remains unclear. Per the germline V gene, CDR1 is MNHEY and CDR2 is SVGAGI. The V end was cut by 1 base, the J end by 3 bases, with 7 bases between. The CDR3 length is 13 residues. CDR3 in amino acids: CASSYWPYYEQYF. Written as DNA, the CDR3 is TGTGCCAGCAGTTACTGGCCTTACTACGAGCAGTACTTC.